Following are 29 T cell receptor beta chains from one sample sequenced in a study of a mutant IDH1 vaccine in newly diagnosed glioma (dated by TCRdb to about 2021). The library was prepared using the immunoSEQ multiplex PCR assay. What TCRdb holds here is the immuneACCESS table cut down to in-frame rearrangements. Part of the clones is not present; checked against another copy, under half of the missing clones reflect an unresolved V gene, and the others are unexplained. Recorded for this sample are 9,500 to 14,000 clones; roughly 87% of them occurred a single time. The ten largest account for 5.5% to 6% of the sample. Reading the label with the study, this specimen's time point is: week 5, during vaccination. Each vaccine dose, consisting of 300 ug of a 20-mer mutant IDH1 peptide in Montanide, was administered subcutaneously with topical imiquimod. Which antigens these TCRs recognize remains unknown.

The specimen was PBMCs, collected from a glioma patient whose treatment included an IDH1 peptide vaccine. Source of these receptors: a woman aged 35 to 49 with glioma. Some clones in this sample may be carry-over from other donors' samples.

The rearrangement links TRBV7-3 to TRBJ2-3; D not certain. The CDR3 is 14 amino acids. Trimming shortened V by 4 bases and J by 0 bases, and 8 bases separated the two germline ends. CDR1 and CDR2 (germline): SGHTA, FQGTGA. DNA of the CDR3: TGTGCCAGCAGCTACACGTCTAGCACAGATACGCAGTATTTT. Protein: CASSYTSSTDTQYF.

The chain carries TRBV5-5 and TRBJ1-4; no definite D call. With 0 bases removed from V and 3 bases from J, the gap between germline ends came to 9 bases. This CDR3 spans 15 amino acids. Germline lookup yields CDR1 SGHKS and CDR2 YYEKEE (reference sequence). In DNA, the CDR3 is TGTGCCAGCAGCTTGGGTGCGGTATCTAATGAAAAACTGTTTTTT. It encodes CASSLGAVSNEKLFF.

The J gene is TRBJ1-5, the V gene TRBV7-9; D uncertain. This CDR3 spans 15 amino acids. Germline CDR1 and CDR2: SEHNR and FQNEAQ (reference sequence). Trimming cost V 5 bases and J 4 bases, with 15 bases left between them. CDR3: CASSPSGLGNQPQHF. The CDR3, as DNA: TGTGCCAGCAGCCCTTCGGGCCTCGGAAATCAGCCCCAGCATTTT. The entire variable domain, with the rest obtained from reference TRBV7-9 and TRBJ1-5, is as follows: DTGVSQNPRHKITKRGQNVTFRCDPISEHNRLYWYRQTLGQGPEFLTYFQNEAQLEKSRLLSDRFSAERPKGSFSTLEIQRTEQGDSAMYLCASSPSGLGNQPQHFGDGTRLSIL.

CDR3 DNA: TGTGCCAGCAGCTCGGGACTAGCGGGAATATTAGCCAAAAACATTCAGTACTTC. It translates to CASSSGLAGILAKNIQYF. V and J are TRBV7-9 and TRBJ2-4; 13 bases match TRBD2. The CDR3 runs to 18 residues. Germline assignment: CDR1 SEHNR and CDR2 FQNEAQ (reference sequence). Losses at the gene ends were 4 bases for V and 0 bases for J; bases not matched to a gene: 6. Looking up the rest from reference TRBV7-9 and TRBJ2-4 gives the full variable domain: DTGVSQNPRHKITKRGQNVTFRCDPISEHNRLYWYRQTLGQGPEFLTYFQNEAQLEKSRLLSDRFSAERPKGSFSTLEIQRTEQGDSAMYLCASSSGLAGILAKNIQYFGAGTRLSVL.

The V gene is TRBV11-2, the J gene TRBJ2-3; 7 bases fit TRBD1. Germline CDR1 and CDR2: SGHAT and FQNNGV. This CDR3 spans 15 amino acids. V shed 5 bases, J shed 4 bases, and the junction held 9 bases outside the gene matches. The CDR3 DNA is TGTGCCAGCAGCGAAACGGGGACAGTTCCAGATACGCAGTATTTT. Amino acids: CASSETGTVPDTQYF.

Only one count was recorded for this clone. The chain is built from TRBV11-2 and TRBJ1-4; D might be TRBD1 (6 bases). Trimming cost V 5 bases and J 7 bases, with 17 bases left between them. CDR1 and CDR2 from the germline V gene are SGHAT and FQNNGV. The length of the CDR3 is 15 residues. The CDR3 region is CASSPLWRGSEKLFF. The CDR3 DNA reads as TGTGCCAGCAGCCCCCTTTGGAGGGGGAGTGAAAAACTGTTTTTT.

CDR3 nucleotides: TGTGCCAGCAGCTATCAAGGACGGCACTCTAACTATGGCTACACCTTC. Translated: CASSYQGRHSNYGYTF. V usage is TRBV7-9 and J usage is TRBJ1-2; D gene ambiguous. V was shortened by 4 bases and J by 0 bases, with 15 bases between the two germline ends. The CDR3 is made up of 16 amino acids. The germline V gene encodes CDR1 SEHNR and CDR2 FQNEAQ (reference sequence).

CDR3 DNA sequence: TGTGCCAGCAGCCCCAGGGGGATAAGCACAGATACGCAGTATTTT. This translates into CASSPRGISTDTQYF. The rearrangement links TRBV7-9 to TRBJ2-3, with 7 bases matching TRBD1. The length of the CDR3 is 15 residues. The J segment lost 0 bases and the V segment lost 5 bases, leaving 5 bases of the junction unmatched. The V gene's germline CDR1 is SEHNR and CDR2 FQNEAQ (reference sequence).

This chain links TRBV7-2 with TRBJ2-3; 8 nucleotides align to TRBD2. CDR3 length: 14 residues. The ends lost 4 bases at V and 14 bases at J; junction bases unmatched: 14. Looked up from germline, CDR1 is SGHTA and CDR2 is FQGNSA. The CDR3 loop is CASSSRGGGHGLYF. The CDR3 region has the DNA TGTGCCAGCAGCTCTAGGGGCGGGGGGCATGGATTGTATTTT.

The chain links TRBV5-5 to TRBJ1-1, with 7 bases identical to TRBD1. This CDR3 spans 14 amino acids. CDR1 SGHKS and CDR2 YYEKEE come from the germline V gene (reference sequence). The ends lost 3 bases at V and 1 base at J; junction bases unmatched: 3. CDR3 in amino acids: CASSSGTANTEAFF. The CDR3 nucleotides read TGTGCCAGCAGCTCCGGGACAGCGAACACTGAAGCTTTCTTT.

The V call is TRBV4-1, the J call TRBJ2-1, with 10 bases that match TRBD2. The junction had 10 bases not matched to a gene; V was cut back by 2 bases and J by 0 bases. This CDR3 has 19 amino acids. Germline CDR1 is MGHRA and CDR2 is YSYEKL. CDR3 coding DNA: TGCGCCAGCAGCCAATGGGAATTAGCGGGAGGTTTCTCCTACAATGAGCAGTTCTTC. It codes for CASSQWELAGGFSYNEQFF.

CDR3 in amino acids: CASSVDAGEETQYF. CDR3 DNA sequence: TGTGCCAGCAGCGTAGACGCGGGAGAAGAGACCCAGTACTTC. The chain links TRBV9 to TRBJ2-5, with TRBD2 matching 7 bases. CDR1 and CDR2 from the germline V gene are SGDLS and YYNGEE. The CDR3 has 14 amino acids. V was clipped by 0 bases and J by 3 bases; unmatched bases: 2.

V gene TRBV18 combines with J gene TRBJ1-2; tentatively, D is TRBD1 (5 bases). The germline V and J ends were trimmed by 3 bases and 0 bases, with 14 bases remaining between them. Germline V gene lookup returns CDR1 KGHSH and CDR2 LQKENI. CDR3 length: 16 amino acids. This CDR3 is CASSPSLTEANYGYTF. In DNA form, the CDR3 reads TGTGCCAGCTCACCTTCTTTGACAGAAGCTAACTATGGCTACACCTTC.

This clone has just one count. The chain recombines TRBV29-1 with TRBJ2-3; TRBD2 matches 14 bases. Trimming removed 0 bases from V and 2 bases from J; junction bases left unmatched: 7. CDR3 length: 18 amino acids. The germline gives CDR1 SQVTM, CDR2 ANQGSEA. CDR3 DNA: TGCAGCGTTGAAGATCGACTAGCGGGAGGGCTTAACACAGATACGCAGTATTTT. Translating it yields CSVEDRLAGGLNTDTQYF.

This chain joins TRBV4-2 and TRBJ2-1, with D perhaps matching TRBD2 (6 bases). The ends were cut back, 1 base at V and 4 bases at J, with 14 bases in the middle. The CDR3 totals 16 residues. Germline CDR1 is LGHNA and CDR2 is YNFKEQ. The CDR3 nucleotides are TGTGCCAGCAGCCAAGTCCGGGACTCACCTTACAATGAGCAGTTCTTC. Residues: CASSQVRDSPYNEQFF.

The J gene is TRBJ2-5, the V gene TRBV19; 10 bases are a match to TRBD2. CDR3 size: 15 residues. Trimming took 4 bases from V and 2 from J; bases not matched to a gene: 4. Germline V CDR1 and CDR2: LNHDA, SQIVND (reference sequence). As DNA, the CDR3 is TGTGCCAGTAGTACCCAAGCGGGGGGGCAAGAGACCCAGTACTTC. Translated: CASSTQAGGQETQYF.

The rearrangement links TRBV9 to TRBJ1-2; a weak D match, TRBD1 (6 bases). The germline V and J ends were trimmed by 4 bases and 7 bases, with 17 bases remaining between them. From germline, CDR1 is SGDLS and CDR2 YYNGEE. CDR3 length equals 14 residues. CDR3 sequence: CASSPSGGGSGYTF. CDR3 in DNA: TGTGCCAGCAGCCCTAGCGGCGGGGGCTCTGGCTACACCTTC.

CDR3 sequence (DNA): TGTGCCAGCAGTTACTCTACAGTAGCTAACTATGGCTACACCTTC. Its protein is CASSYSTVANYGYTF. The V and J genes are TRBV6-6 and TRBJ1-2; unclear D gene. CDR3 length equals 15 residues. Germline CDR1 reads MNHNY; CDR2 reads SVGAGI (reference sequence). Trimming left V 0 bases short and J 0 bases short, with 8 bases between.

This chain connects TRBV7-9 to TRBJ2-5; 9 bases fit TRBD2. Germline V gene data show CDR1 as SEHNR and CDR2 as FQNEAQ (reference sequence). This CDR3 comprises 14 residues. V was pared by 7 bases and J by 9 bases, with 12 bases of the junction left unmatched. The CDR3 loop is CASTILAGEEAQYF. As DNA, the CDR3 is TGTGCCAGCACAATATTAGCGGGAGAGGAGGCCCAGTACTTC.

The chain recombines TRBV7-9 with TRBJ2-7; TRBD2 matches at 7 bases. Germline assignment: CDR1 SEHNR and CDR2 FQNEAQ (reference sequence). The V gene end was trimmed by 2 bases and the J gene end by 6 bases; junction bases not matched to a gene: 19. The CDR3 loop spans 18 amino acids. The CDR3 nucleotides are TGTGCCAGCAGCTTAAACCCCCTCGAAGCGGGAATCTCTCTCGAGCAGTACTTC. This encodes CASSLNPLEAGISLEQYF.

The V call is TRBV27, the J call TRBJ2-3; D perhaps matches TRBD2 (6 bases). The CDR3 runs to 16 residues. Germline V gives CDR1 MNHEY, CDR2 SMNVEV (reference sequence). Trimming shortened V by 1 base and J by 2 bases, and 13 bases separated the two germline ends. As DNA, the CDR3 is TGTGCCAGCAGTTTATTTAGCGGTGGCGACACAGATACGCAGTATTTT. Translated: CASSLFSGGDTDTQYF.

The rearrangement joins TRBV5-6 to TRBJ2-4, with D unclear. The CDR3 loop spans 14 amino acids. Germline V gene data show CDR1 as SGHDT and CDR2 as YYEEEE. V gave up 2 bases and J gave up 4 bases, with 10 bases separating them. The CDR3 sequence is CASSFETAKNIQYF. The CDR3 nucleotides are TGTGCCAGCAGCTTTGAGACGGCGAAAAACATTCAGTACTTC.

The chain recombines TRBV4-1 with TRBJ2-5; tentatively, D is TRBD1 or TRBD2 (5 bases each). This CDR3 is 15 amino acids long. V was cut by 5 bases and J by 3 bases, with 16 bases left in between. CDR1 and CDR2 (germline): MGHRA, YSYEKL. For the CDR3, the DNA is TGCGCCAGCAGCGCATCCGGGACGGAGAAAGAGACCCAGTACTTC. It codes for CASSASGTEKETQYF.

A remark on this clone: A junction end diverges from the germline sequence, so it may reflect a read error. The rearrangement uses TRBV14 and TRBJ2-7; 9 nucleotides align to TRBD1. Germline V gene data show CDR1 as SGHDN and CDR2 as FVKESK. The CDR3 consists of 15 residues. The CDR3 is CASSPSGTGTYVQYF. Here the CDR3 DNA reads TGTGCCAGCAGCCCGTCCGGGACAGGGACCTACGTGCAGTACTTC.

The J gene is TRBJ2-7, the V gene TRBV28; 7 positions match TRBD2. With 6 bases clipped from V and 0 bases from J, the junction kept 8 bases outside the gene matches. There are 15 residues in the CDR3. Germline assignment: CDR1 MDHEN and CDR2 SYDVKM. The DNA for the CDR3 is TGTGCCAGCAGCCCAAGCGGGACCCCCTCCTACGAGCAGTACTTC. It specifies CASSPSGTPSYEQYF.

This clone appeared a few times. This CDR3 reads CASRVGSNQPQHF. In DNA form, the CDR3 reads TGCGCCAGCAGGGTGGGTAGCAATCAGCCCCAGCATTTT. This chain connects TRBV10-1 to TRBJ1-5; D call uncertain. This CDR3 spans 13 amino acids. The V gene lost 6 bases and the J gene lost 0 bases, with 6 bases spanning the gap. CDR1 and CDR2 (germline): WNHNN, SYGVQD (reference sequence).

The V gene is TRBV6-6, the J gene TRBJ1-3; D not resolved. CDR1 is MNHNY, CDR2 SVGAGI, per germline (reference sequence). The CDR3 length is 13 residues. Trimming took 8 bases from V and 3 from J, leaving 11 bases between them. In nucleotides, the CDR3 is TGTGCCAGCTTCCCAGGTGTTGGAAACACCATATATTTT. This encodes CASFPGVGNTIYF.

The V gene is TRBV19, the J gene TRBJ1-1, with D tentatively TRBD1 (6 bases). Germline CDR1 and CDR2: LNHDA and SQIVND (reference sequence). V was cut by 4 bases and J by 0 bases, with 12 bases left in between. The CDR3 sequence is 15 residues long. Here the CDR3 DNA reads TGTGCCAGTAGTAGGCCCGGGGGCATGAACACTGAAGCTTTCTTT. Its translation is CASSRPGGMNTEAFF.

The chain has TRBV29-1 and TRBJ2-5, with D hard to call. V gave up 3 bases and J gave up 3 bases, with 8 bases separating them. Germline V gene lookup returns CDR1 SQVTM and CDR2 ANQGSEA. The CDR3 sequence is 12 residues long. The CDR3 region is CSVEGFKETQYF. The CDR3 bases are TGCAGCGTTGAGGGATTCAAAGAGACCCAGTACTTC.